Listed here is a single T cell receptor beta chain. Clones were sequenced by immunoSEQ multiplex PCR, and TCRdb holds only the in-frame ones, with some missing. The sample contains 250,000 to 300,000 clones, 89% of which appear only once. This sample was taken from a study of blood T cell repertoires in COVID-19. Study information: COVID-19 samples, acute and convalescent, were from the United States, Italy and Spain. T cells, B-cell-depleted T cells, or PBMCs supplied cDNA or gDNA.

The CDR3 extends over 15 amino acids. Trimming removed 0 bases from V and 5 bases from J; junction bases left unmatched: 10. The germline V gene encodes CDR1 GTSNPN and CDR2 SVGIG (reference sequence). This receptor was taken from a woman aged 40 to 49 who had recovered from COVID-19. The sequenced sample was peripheral blood. The chain links TRBV30 to TRBJ2-7; TRBD2 matches at 7 bases. CDR3 DNA: TGTGCCTGGAGTGTATCATGGGAGGGAATCGACGAGCAGTACTTC. This gives the protein CAWSVSWEGIDEQYF.